These 4 T cell receptor beta chains originate from one sample sequenced in a study of blood T cell repertoires in COVID-19. Sequencing was performed with immunoSEQ multiplex PCR; in TCRdb, only in-frame clones are kept and a portion is missing. The table has roughly 300,000 clones, around 82% seen once. Sequencing was performed on peripheral blood. These receptor sequences come from a woman in her fifties or sixties who had recovered from COVID-19.

This chain joins TRBV5-5 and TRBJ2-3; a weak D match, TRBD1 (5 bases). The CDR3 runs 16 residues. V was clipped by 4 bases and J by 0 bases, with 15 bases between them. Germline-derived CDR1 and CDR2 are SGHKS and YYEKEE (reference sequence). Here the CDR3 reads CASSPQTAHSTDTQYF. The CDR3 bases are TGTGCCAGCAGCCCCCAGACAGCCCATAGCACAGATACGCAGTATTTT.

The chain is built from TRBV27 and TRBJ1-6, with TRBD1 as a possible D gene (5 bases). The CDR3 is 14 residues long. CDR1 and CDR2 (germline): MNHEY, SMNVEV (reference sequence). Trimming cost V 4 bases and J 5 bases, with 9 bases left between them. The CDR3 DNA reads as TGTGCCAGCAGTTCGACAGCGAATAATTCACCCCTCCACTTT. Encoded protein: CASSSTANNSPLHF.

V gene TRBV18 combines with J gene TRBJ1-1; the D gene is possibly TRBD1 (5 bases). The CDR3 is 12 amino acids. V lost 5 bases to trimming and J lost 4 bases, with 8 bases between them. Germline V gives CDR1 KGHSH, CDR2 LQKENI. The CDR3 region has the DNA TGTGCCAGCTCATCGGGGGGCACTGAAGCTTTCTTT. The encoded protein is CASSSGGTEAFF.

The J gene is TRBJ1-2, the V gene TRBV27, with a possible D match to TRBD1 (6 bases). Trimming pared 5 bases from V and 3 bases from J, leaving 16 bases between. There are 15 residues in the CDR3. CDR1 and CDR2 (germline): MNHEY, SMNVEV (reference sequence). CDR3 region: CASSPGSGTYYGYTF. CDR3 nucleotide sequence: TGTGCCAGCAGTCCGGGAAGCGGGACATACTATGGCTACACCTTC.